This T cell receptor beta chain was sequenced during a study of T cells after yellow fever vaccination. Study outcomes and limitations: A weaker but faster secondary response was observed, peaking on day 5 versus 15. Researchers cautioned that FACS-sorted repertoires could harbor abundant clonotypes contaminating from the bulk population.

For TCR, cDNA came from 5'RACE template switching, which added a universal primer site and UMIs. TCRdb used MiXCR to reprocess the 5' RACE reads, holding one entry per CDR3 protein. The table lists over 150,000 distinct CDR3 sequences, 5.5% to 8% of them singletons. As to this clonotype: Its target is unknown.

V lost 5 bases to trimming and J lost 0 bases, with 18 bases between them. This CDR3 spans 17 amino acids. Germline V gene sequence: CDR1 SGHTA, CDR2 FQGNSA. This chain joins TRBV7-2 and TRBJ2-3; D unresolved. This receptor was taken from a man aged 18 to 29 who received the YFV17D yellow fever vaccine. Specimen: CD4+ T cells sorted from PBMCs, collected on the day of the first yellow fever vaccination. The CDR3 DNA sequence: TGTGCCAGCAGCCTCGAGAGGACCTCATCTAGCACAGATACGCAGTATTTT. This sequence encodes CASSLERTSSSTDTQYF.